These 13 T cell receptor beta chains were all obtained from the same sample, sequenced in a study of vaccination effects on CD4 cells after COVID-19. This table comes from immunoSEQ multiplex PCR, and its TCRdb copy is limited to in-frame clones, with some not included. The repertoire consists of fewer than 50,000 clones, with approximately 82% occurring once and the leading ten covering 2%. No cognate antigen is known for these TCRs. Within the ViraFEST assay, antigen-specific CD4+ T cells underwent expansion with viral peptide pools prior to sequencing. A 10-day culture period preceded the isolation of CD4+ T cells. Two doses of BNT162b2 or mRNA-1273 vaccine were administered to participants. Sequences were derived from CD4+ T cells from PBMCs cultured with HCoV-NL63 spike peptides, sampled after COVID-19 vaccination. The receptors were sampled from a human donor who received a COVID-19 vaccine. Some clones in this sample may be carry-over from other donors' samples.

The chain has TRBV29-1 and TRBJ2-1, with 9 bases that match TRBD2. Germline V lookup: CDR1 SQVTM, CDR2 ANQGSEA. This CDR3 has 14 amino acids. V lost 4 bases and J lost 3; bases outside the gene matches: 4. The CDR3 DNA reads TGCAGCGTTGGAGCTAGCGGGGTCTACAATGAGCAGTTCTTC. It specifies CSVGASGVYNEQFF.

This clone was observed a handful of times. The chain combines TRBV2 with TRBJ2-1; TRBD2 aligns across 10 bases. The J segment lost 8 bases and the V segment lost 5 bases, leaving 15 bases of the junction unmatched. Germline loops: CDR1 SNHLY, CDR2 FYNNEI. The CDR3 is made up of 17 amino acids. CDR3 DNA sequence: TGTGCCAGCAGTTCCTATGACTATAGCGGGGGGCAGGATGAGCAGTTCTTC. Its protein product is CASSSYDYSGGQDEQFF.

This chain uses TRBV5-1 with TRBJ2-2; D unresolved. The germline V gene encodes CDR1 SGHRS and CDR2 YFSETQ. CDR3 length equals 15 residues. Trimming shortened V by 3 bases and J by 6 bases, and 15 bases separated the two germline ends. CDR3 in amino acids: CASSSTTGHAGELFF. In DNA, the CDR3 is TGCGCCAGCAGCTCCACGACGGGTCATGCCGGGGAGCTGTTTTTT.

J is TRBJ1-5 and V is TRBV27; D might be TRBD1 (6 bases). The CDR3 covers 17 residues. Germline-derived CDR1 and CDR2 are MNHEY and SMNVEV (reference sequence). V lost 3 bases, J lost 3 bases, and 18 bases lay in between. DNA of the CDR3: TGTGCCAGCAGTTTCTCCCAAAGGGGGGCCTTCAATCAGCCCCAGCATTTT. Residues: CASSFSQRGAFNQPQHF.

The chain links TRBV5-5 to TRBJ1-4; the D is unclear. CDR3 length: 15 residues. Germline assignment: CDR1 SGHKS and CDR2 YYEKEE (reference sequence). Trimming left V 4 bases short and J 8 bases short, with 18 bases between. The CDR3 reads CASSHLWGLEEKLFF. The DNA for the CDR3 is TGTGCCAGCAGCCACCTGTGGGGTTTAGAGGAAAAACTGTTTTTT.

The rearrangement joins TRBV4-3 to TRBJ2-3, with D perhaps TRBD1 (6 bases). CDR1 and CDR2 from the germline V gene are LGHNA and YSLEER. This CDR3 spans 14 amino acids. Trimming shortened V by 4 bases and J by 4 bases, and 12 bases separated the two germline ends. The CDR3 nucleotides are TGCGCCAGCAGCCGAGACAGGCTGGCAGATACGCAGTATTTT. Its translation is CASSRDRLADTQYF.

The genes are TRBV7-2 and TRBJ2-5; perhaps TRBD2 as D (6 bases). Germline lookup yields CDR1 SGHTA and CDR2 FQGNSA. CDR3 size: 15 residues. V was pared by 4 bases and J by 5 bases, with 17 bases between. The CDR3: CASSSRSGTGETQYF. DNA of the CDR3: TGTGCCAGCAGCTCCCGTAGCGGCACTGGGGAGACCCAGTACTTC.

The genes are TRBV18 and TRBJ2-3; possibly TRBD2 for D (5 bases). V was trimmed by 4 bases and J by 0 bases, leaving 11 bases between them. The CDR3 covers 15 residues. Germline lookup yields CDR1 KGHSH and CDR2 LQKENI. The CDR3, as DNA: TGTGCCAGCTCACTTGTTTCGGGAAGCACAGATACGCAGTATTTT. It specifies CASSLVSGSTDTQYF.

This clone was recorded a few times. The J gene is TRBJ1-6, the V gene TRBV3-1 (or the pseudogene TRBV3-2); no clear D. Between the trimmed V and J ends, which lost 4 bases and 4 bases, there was a span of 8 bases. This CDR3 contains 14 residues. In germline, CDR1 is LGHDT, CDR2 YNNKEL (reference sequence). CDR3 loop: CASSLGSYNSPLHF. CDR3 sequence (DNA): TGTGCCAGCAGCCTGGGATCTTATAATTCACCCCTCCACTTT.

The table lists this clone with a few counts. The J gene is TRBJ1-5, the V gene TRBV4-3, with 7 positions matching TRBD1. The ends lost 9 bases at V and 7 bases at J; junction bases unmatched: 9. The CDR3 consists of 13 residues. The V gene's germline CDR1 is LGHNA and CDR2 YSLEER. CDR3 amino acids: CASARQGGQPQHF. The CDR3 DNA is TGCGCCAGTGCCAGACAGGGCGGGCAGCCCCAGCATTTT.

CDR3 sequence: CASSPATGGENGYTF. DNA of the CDR3: TGTGCCAGCTCACCAGCGACAGGGGGAGAGAATGGCTACACCTTC. The chain carries TRBV18 and TRBJ1-2; 9 positions match TRBD1. V shed 2 bases and J 6 bases; nucleotides not matched to a gene: 7. Germline assignment: CDR1 KGHSH and CDR2 LQKENI. The CDR3 is 15 amino acids.

This clone was picked up a small number of times. The V call is TRBV9, the J call TRBJ2-2; TRBD2 aligns across 8 bases. CDR1 is SGDLS and CDR2 is YYNGEE in the germline V gene. J was trimmed by 2 bases and V by 4 bases; bases with no gene match: 10. The CDR3 extends over 17 amino acids. DNA for the CDR3: TGTGCCAGCAGCCCCACTCCGGCGGGGGGCAACACCGGGGAGCTGTTTTTT. This translates into CASSPTPAGGNTGELFF.

The V gene is TRBV6-5, the J gene TRBJ1-1, with D possibly TRBD1 on 6 matching bases. CDR3 length: 16 amino acids. V was cut by 0 bases and J by 2 bases, with 13 bases left in between. Germline V CDR1 and CDR2: MNHEY, SVGAGI. The CDR3 DNA follows: TGTGCCAGCAGTTACTCCCCAGCAGGGGCTAACACTGAAGCTTTCTTT. Its protein product is CASSYSPAGANTEAFF.